This TCR beta chain was recorded in a study of T cell changes during pregnancy in multiple sclerosis. Only one count was recorded for this clone. Generated by immunoSEQ multiplex PCR, the TCRdb table keeps only in-frame clones and is missing some. The sample has just under 65,000 clones, about 96% seen once. Germline CDR1 LNHDA, CDR2 SQIVND (reference sequence). Trimming cost V 2 bases and J 0 bases, with 11 bases left between them. CDR3 size: 16 residues. The chain uses TRBV19 and TRBJ1-5, with D uncertain. The input for sequencing was CD8+ T cells from peripheral blood mononuclear cells, taken after pregnancy. The clonotype originates from a female donor with multiple sclerosis, enrolled in a pregnancy study. The CDR3 DNA reads as TGTGCCAGTAGTATATCTCTAGACGGTAGCAATCAGCCCCAGCATTTT. Translation: CASSISLDGSNQPQHF.